This TCR beta chain emerged from a study of human T cells and chemical hapten exposure. Across the whole study: Minor pooled library volume differences mainly drove per-sample TCR yield variation. General study findings and limits: Sensitization with DPC brought no change to TCRs above 1 in 1000 in frequency.

Methods used by the authors: The number of TCRs in each sample had a median of about 96,000 and spanned roughly 23,224 to 750,000. TCRdb used MiXCR to reprocess the RACE reads, holding one entry per CDR3 protein. The V and J calls and clone size come from TCRdb's table, not from the authors' own analysis. The repertoire holds roughly 120,000 distinct CDR3 sequences, approximately 10% seen once, with roughly 1.8% in the top ten. Time point meaning: healthy volunteer bleed at 2 weeks. Total RNA was isolated from whole blood that had not been fractionated. The CDR3 covers 16 residues. The germline V gene encodes CDR1 MNHEY and CDR2 SVGEGT. V dropped 5 bases and J dropped 2; count of bases not matched to a gene: 5. Ten or more counts support this clonotype. Its antigen is undetermined.

Sequenced input: whole blood. The chain uses TRBV6-2 or TRBV6-3 and TRBJ2-1; TRBD2 agrees at 11 bases. This TCR came from a male donor in good health. Some clones in this sample may be carry-over from other donors' samples. The CDR3 DNA sequence: TGTGCCAGCAGTGTTAGCGGGGGGGAACCCTACAATGAGCAGTTCTTC. Encoded protein: CASSVSGGEPYNEQFF.